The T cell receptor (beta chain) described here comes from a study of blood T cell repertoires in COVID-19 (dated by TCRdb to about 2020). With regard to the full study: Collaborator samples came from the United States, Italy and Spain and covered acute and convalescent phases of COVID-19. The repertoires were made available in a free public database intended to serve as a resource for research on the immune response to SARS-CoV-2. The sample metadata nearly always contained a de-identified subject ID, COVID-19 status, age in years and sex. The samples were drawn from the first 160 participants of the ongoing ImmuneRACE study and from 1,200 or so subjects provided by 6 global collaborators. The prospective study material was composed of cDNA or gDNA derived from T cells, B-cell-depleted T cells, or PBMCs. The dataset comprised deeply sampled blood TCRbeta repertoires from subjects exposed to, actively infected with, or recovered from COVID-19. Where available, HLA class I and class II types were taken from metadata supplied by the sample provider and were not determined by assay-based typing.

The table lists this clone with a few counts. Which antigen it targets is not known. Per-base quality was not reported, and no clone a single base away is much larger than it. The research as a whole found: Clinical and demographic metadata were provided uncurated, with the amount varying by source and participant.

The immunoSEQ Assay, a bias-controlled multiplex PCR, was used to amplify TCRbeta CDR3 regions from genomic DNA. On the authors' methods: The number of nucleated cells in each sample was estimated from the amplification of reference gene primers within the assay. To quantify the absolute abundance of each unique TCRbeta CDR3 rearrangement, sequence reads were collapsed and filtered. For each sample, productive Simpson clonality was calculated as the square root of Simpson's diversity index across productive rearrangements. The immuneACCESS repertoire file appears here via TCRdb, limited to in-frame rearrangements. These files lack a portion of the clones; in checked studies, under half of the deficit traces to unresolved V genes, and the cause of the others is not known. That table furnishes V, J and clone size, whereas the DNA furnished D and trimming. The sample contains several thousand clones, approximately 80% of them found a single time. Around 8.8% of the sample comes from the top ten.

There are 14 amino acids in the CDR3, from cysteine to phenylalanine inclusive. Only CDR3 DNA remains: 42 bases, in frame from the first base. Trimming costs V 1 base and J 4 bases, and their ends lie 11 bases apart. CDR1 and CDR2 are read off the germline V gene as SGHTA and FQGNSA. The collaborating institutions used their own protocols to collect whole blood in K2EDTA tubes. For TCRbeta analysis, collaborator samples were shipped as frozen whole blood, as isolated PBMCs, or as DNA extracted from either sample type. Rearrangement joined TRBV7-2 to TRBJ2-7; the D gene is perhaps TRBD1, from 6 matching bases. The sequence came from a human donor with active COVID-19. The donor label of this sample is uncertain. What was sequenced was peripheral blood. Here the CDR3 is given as CASSLVQGRYEQYF. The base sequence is TGTGCCAGCAGCTTAGTTCAGGGGCGGTACGAGCAGTACTTC.